Sequencing of this T cell receptor (beta chain) was carried out in a study of long-term antiretroviral therapy in people with HIV. This was the immunoSEQ v3.0 assay at survey level. TCRdb's copy holds only in-frame clones and misses some; the assay was immunoSEQ multiplex PCR. The sample shows approximately 35,000 clones, roughly three quarters of them seen only once. This material consisted of unsorted PBMCs, taken 1.9 years after starting antiretroviral therapy. This sequence originates from a man aged 18 to 29 with HIV.

The CDR3 loop reads CASIQRASGGTDTQYF. CDR3 coding DNA: TGTGCCAGCATCCAAAGGGCTAGCGGGGGCACAGATACGCAGTATTTT. The V call is TRBV6-6, the J call TRBJ2-3; 9 bases agree with TRBD2. Germline CDR1 MNHNY, CDR2 SVGAGI (reference sequence). The CDR3 extends over 16 amino acids. V shed 7 bases, J shed 1 base, and the junction held 9 bases outside the gene matches.